Following are 10 T cell receptor beta chains from one sample sequenced in a study of T cells after yellow fever vaccination. TCRdb redid the calling of the 5' RACE reads with MiXCR, one entry per CDR3 protein. The sample includes around 310,000 distinct CDR3 sequences, about 3.5% of them seen just once. The source was PBMCs, collected on the day of the yellow fever booster vaccination. The receptors shown here come from a young man who received the YFV17D yellow fever vaccine.

This clonotype appeared many times. The chain links TRBV7-2 to TRBJ2-5; 9 bases are shared with TRBD2. This CDR3 is built from 13 residues. Germline V CDR1 and CDR2: SGHTA, FQGNSA. V lost 6 bases to trimming and J lost 5 bases; unmatched junction nucleotides: 4. The CDR3 DNA is TGTGCCAGCAGGCCTAGCGGGGTCGAGACCCAGTACTTC. It translates to CASRPSGVETQYF.

This clonotype was seen ten or more times. CDR3 coding DNA: TGTGCCAGCAGTTACGCAGTAGAATATGGCTACACCTTC. Translating it yields CASSYAVEYGYTF. The chain employs TRBV6-5 and TRBJ1-2; no reliable D call. CDR1 MNHEY and CDR2 SVGAGI come from the germline V gene. This CDR3 spans 13 amino acids. Deletions cut 2 bases from V and 5 bases from J, with 9 bases between.

This clonotype was seen many times. This chain uses TRBV20-1 with TRBJ2-5, with TRBD2 matching 7 bases. This CDR3 spans 14 amino acids. Germline values: CDR1 DFQATT, CDR2 SNEGSKA (reference sequence). The trim removed 3 bases at V and 2 bases at J, leaving 6 bases unmatched. As DNA, the CDR3 is TGCAGTGCTAGCGGGGGGACCCTTCAAGAGACCCAGTACTTC. Translated: CSASGGTLQETQYF.

This clonotype was observed at least ten times. The V gene is TRBV29-1, the J gene TRBJ1-1; TRBD1 aligns across 9 bases. Germline CDR1 is SQVTM and CDR2 is ANQGSEA. The CDR3 covers 12 residues. After removal of 7 bases from V and 4 bases from J, the junction contained 4 bases not matched to a gene. In DNA, the CDR3 is TGCAGCGCAAACAGGGGGCCCACTGAAGCTTTCTTT. It codes for CSANRGPTEAFF.

The gene calls are TRBV19 and TRBJ2-7, with unresolved D. The CDR3 length is 13 residues. The V end was cut by 11 bases, the J end by 4 bases, with 18 bases between. The germline gives CDR1 LNHDA, CDR2 SQIVND (reference sequence). The CDR3 DNA sequence: TGTGCCGTAGGGCGTGGAAGTTTTTACGAGCAGTACTTC. This codes for CAVGRGSFYEQYF.

This clonotype has a count of ten or more. The CDR3 spells CASSLLGTGAKHQPQHF. The CDR3 nucleotides read TGTGCCAGCAGCTTACTAGGGACAGGGGCCAAACATCAGCCCCAGCATTTT. V usage is TRBV7-2 and J usage is TRBJ1-5, with 10 bases that match TRBD1. The CDR3 covers 17 residues. Germline CDR1 and CDR2: SGHTA and FQGNSA. V lost 2 bases, J lost 5 bases, and 9 bases stayed unmatched. The full variable domain, its missing parts supplied by reference TRBV7-2 and TRBJ1-5, is GAGVSQSPSNKVTEKGKDVELRCDPISGHTALYWYRQSLGQGLEFLIYFQGNSAPDKSGLPSDRFSAERTGGSVSTLTIQRTQQEDSAVYLCASSLLGTGAKHQPQHFGDGTRLSIL.

This clonotype was counted many times. The DNA of the CDR3 is TGCAGCGTTGAATGGGGCGTCTATACGCAGTATTTT. This sequence encodes CSVEWGVYTQYF. This chain links TRBV29-1 with TRBJ2-3; maybe TRBD1 (5 bases). V was shortened by 2 bases and J by 7 bases, with 10 bases between the two germline ends. The CDR3 has 12 amino acids. CDR1 is SQVTM and CDR2 is ANQGSEA in the germline V gene.

This clonotype was seen only a few times. This chain connects TRBV19 to TRBJ2-7, with TRBD1 identical over 7 bases. The CDR3 has 15 amino acids. The junction had 12 bases not matched to a gene; V was cut back by 4 bases and J by 6 bases. The germline V gene encodes CDR1 LNHDA and CDR2 SQIVND (reference sequence). This CDR3 reads CASSTPPVGGSEQYV. The CDR3 DNA is TGTGCCAGTAGTACTCCCCCCGTAGGGGGCTCCGAGCAGTACGTC.

This clonotype was detected only a few times. J is TRBJ1-5 and V is TRBV6-2 or TRBV6-3; D possibly corresponds to TRBD1 (6 bases). Germline values: CDR1 MNHEY, CDR2 SVGEGT. The CDR3 is made up of 14 amino acids. Deletions cut 2 bases from V and 5 bases from J, with 10 bases between. CDR3 coding DNA: TGTGCCAGCAGTTACACGGACAGCCATCAGCCCCAGCATTTT. Translation gives CASSYTDSHQPQHF.

The sample holds many counts of this clonotype. DNA for the CDR3: TGCGCCAGCAGCTTGGGGGACAGCAGACCTGAAGCTTTCTTT. Its protein product is CASSLGDSRPEAFF. This chain connects TRBV5-1 to TRBJ1-1, with 7 bases matching TRBD1. The CDR3 runs 14 residues. Trimming removed 0 bases from V and 6 bases from J; junction bases left unmatched: 5. CDR1 is SGHRS and CDR2 is YFSETQ in the germline V gene.